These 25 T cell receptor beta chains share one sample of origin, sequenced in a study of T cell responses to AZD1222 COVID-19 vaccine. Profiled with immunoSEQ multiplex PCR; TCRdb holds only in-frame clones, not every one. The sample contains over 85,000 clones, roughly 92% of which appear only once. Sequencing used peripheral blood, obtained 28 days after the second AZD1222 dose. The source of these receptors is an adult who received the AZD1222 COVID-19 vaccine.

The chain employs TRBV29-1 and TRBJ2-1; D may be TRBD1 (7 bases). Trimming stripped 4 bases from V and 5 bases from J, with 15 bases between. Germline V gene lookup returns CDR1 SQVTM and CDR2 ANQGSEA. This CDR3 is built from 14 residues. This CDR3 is CSVAVQGGDNEQFF. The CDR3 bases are TGCAGCGTTGCCGTGCAGGGGGGAGACAATGAGCAGTTCTTC.

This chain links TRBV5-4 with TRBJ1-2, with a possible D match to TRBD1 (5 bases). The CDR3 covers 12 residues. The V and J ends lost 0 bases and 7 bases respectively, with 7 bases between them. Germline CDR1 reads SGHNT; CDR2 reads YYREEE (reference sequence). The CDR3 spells CASSLVGVGYTF. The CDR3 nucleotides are TGTGCCAGCAGCTTGGTGGGGGTTGGCTACACCTTC.

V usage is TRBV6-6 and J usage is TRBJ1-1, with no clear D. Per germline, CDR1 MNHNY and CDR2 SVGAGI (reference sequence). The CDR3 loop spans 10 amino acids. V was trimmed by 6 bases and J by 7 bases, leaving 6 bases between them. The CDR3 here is CASRVGEAFF. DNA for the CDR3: TGTGCCAGCAGAGTTGGTGAAGCTTTCTTT.

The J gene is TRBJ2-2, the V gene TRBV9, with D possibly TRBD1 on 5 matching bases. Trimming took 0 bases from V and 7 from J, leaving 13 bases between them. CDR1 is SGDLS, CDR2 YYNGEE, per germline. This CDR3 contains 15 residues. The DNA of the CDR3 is TGTGCCAGCAGCGTAGTTGGCCAGGGTTTCGGGGAGCTGTTTTTT. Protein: CASSVVGQGFGELFF.

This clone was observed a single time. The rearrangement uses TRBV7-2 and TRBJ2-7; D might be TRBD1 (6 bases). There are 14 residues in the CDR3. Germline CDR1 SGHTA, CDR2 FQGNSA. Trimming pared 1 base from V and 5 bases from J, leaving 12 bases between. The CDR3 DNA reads TGTGCCAGCAGCTTAGTTCAGGGGCTCCACGAGCAGTACTTC. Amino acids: CASSLVQGLHEQYF.

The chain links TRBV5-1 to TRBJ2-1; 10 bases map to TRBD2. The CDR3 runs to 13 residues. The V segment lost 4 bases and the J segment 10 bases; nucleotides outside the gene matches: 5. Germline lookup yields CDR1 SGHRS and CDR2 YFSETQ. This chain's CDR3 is CASSPLTSGEQFF. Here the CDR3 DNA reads TGCGCCAGCAGCCCATTGACTAGCGGGGAGCAGTTCTTC.

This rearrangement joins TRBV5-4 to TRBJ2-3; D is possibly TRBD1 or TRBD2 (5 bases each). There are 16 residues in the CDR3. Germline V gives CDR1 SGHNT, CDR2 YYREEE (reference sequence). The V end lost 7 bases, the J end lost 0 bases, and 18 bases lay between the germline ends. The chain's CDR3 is CASSGRIASSTDTQYF. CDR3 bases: TGTGCCAGCTCGGGACGGATAGCCTCTAGCACAGATACGCAGTATTTT.

The CDR3 DNA sequence: TGTGCCAGCAGCTTAGGAGGGGACTATGAGAACTATGGCTACACCTTC. This gives the protein CASSLGGDYENYGYTF. The chain has TRBV11-2 and TRBJ1-2; D is perhaps TRBD1 (5 bases). Germline V gene sequence: CDR1 SGHAT, CDR2 FQNNGV. Trimming took off 1 base at V and 2 bases at J, with 14 bases between the two ends. The CDR3 length is 16 residues.

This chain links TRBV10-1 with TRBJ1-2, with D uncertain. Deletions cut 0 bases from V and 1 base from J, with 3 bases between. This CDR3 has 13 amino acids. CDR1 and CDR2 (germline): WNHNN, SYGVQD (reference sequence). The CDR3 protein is CASSESFNYGYTF. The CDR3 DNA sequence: TGCGCCAGCAGTGAGTCATTTAACTATGGCTACACCTTC.

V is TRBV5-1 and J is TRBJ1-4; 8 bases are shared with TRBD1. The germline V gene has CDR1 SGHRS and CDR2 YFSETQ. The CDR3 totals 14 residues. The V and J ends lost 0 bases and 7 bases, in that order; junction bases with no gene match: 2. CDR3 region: CASSLGQGLEKLFF. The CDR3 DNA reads TGCGCCAGCAGCTTGGGACAGGGGCTTGAAAAACTGTTTTTT.

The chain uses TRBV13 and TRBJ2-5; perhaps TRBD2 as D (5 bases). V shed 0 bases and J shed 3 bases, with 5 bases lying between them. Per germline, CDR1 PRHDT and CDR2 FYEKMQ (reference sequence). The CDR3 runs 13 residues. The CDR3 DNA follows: TGTGCCAGCAGCTTAGGGCGGGAAGAGACCCAGTACTTC. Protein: CASSLGREETQYF.

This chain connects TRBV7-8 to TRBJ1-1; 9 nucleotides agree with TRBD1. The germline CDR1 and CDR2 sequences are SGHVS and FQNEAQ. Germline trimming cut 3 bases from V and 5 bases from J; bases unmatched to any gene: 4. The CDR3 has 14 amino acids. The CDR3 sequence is CASSFNRGRTEAFF. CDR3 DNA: TGTGCCAGCAGCTTTAACAGGGGGCGGACTGAAGCTTTCTTT. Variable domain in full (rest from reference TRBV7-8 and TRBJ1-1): GAGVSQSPRYKVAKRGQDVALRCDPISGHVSLFWYQQALGQGPEFLTYFQNEAQLDKSGLPSDRFFAERPEGSVSTLKIQRTQQEDSAVYLCASSFNRGRTEAFFGQGTRLTVV.

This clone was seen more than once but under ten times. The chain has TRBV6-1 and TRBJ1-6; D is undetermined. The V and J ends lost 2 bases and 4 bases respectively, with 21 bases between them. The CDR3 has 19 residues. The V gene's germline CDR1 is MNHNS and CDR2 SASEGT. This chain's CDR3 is CASSETAPGRVVYNSPLHF. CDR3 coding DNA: TGTGCCAGCAGTGAAACAGCGCCCGGCCGAGTCGTTTATAATTCACCCCTCCACTTT.

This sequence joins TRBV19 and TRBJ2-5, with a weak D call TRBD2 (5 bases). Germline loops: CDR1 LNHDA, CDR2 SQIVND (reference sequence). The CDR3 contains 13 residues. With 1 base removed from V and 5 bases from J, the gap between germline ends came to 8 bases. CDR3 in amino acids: CASSIGGAETQYF. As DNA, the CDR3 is TGTGCCAGTAGTATAGGGGGAGCGGAGACCCAGTACTTC.

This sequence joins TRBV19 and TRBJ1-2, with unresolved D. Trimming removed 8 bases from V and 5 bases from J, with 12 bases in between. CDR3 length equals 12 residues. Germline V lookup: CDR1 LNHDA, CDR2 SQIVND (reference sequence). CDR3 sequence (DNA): TGTGCCAGTGGCCGACGGGGATATGGCTACACCTTC. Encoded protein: CASGRRGYGYTF.

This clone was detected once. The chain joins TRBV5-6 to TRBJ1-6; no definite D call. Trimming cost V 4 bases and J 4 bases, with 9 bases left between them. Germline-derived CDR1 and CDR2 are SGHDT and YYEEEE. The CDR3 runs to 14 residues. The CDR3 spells CASSPTRYNSPLHF. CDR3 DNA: TGTGCCAGCAGCCCCACTAGGTATAATTCACCCCTCCACTTT.

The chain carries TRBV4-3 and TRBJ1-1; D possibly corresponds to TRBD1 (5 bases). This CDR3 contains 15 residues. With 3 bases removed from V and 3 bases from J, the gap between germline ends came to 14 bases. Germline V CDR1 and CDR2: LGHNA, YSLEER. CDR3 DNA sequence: TGCGCCAGCAGCCAGGGAGGGTCCAGGGACACTGAAGCTTTCTTT. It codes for CASSQGGSRDTEAFF.

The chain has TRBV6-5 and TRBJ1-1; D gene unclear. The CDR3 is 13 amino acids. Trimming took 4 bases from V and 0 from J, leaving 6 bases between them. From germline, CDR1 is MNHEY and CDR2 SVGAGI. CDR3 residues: CASSFYLNTEAFF. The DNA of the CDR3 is TGTGCCAGCAGTTTTTATTTGAACACTGAAGCTTTCTTT.

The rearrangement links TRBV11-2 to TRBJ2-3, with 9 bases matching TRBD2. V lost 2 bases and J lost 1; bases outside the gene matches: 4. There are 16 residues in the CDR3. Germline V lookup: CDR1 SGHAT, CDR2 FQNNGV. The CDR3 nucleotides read TGTGCCAGCAGCTTAATGCGGGGGGGCGGCACAGATACGCAGTATTTT. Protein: CASSLMRGGGTDTQYF.

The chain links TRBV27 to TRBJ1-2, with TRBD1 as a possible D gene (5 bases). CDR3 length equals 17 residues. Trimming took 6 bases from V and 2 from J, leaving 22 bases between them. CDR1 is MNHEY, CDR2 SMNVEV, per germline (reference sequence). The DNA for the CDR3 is TGTGCCAGCAGAGAATCGGGACCTTCCATCTGGAACTATGGCTACACCTTC. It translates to CASRESGPSIWNYGYTF.

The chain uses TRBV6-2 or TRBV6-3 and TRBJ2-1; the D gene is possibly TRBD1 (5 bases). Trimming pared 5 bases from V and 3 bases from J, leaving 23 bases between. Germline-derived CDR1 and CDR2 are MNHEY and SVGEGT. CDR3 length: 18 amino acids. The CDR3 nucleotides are TGTGCCAGCAGTCCCCTAAGGGTAGCAGGGTTGGTCTACAATGAGCAGTTCTTC. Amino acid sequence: CASSPLRVAGLVYNEQFF.

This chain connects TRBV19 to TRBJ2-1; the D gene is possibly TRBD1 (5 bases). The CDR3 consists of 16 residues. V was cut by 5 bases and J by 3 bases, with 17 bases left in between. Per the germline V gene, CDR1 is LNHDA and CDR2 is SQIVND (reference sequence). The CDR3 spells CASSQLLGRDYNEQFF. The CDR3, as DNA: TGTGCCAGTAGTCAATTGTTGGGCAGGGACTACAATGAGCAGTTCTTC. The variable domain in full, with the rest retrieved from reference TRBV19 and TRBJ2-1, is DGGITQSPKYLFRKEGQNVTLSCEQNLNHDAMYWYRQDPGQGLRLIYYSQIVNDFQKGDIAEGYSVSREKKESFPLTVTSAQKNPTAFYLCASSQLLGRDYNEQFFGPGTRLTVL.

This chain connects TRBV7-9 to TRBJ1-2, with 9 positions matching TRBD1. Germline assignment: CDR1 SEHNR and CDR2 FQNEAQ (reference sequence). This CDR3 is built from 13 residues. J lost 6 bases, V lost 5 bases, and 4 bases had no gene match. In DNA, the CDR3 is TGTGCCAGCAGCCCCTGGACAGGGGATGGCTACACCTTC. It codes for CASSPWTGDGYTF. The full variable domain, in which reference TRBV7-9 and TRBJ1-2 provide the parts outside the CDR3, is DTGVSQNPRHKITKRGQNVTFRCDPISEHNRLYWYRQTLGQGPEFLTYFQNEAQLEKSRLLSDRFSAERPKGSFSTLEIQRTEQGDSAMYLCASSPWTGDGYTFGSGTRLTVV.

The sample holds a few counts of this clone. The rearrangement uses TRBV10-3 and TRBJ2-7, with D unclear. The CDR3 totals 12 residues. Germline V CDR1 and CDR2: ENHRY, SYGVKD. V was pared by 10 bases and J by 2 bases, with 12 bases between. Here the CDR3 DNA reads TGTGCCACGAAGCCTGACACCTACGAGCAGTACTTC. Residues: CATKPDTYEQYF.

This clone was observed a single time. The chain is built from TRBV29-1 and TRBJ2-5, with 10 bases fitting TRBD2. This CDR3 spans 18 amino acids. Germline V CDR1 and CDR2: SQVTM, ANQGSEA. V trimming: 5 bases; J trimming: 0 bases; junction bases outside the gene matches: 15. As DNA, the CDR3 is TGCAGCGTTTTGGGCCTATGGAGCGGGGGGGCCGACCAAGAGACCCAGTACTTC. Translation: CSVLGLWSGGADQETQYF. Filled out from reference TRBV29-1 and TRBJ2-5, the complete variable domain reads SAVISQKPSRDICQRGTSLTIQCQVDSQVTMMFWYRQQPGQSLTLIATANQGSEATYESGFVIDKFPISRPNLTFSTLTVSNMSPEDSSIYLCSVLGLWSGGADQETQYFGPGTRLLVL.